The following is a T cell receptor beta chain sequence with its context. Its cognate antigen is unknown. The source of the sample is a study of CD8 T cells in ankylosing spondylitis. General study points: Past research had described some motif variants in reactive arthritis synovial fluid and blood. Enrichment of disease-linked clones was reportedly significant in matched ankylosing spondylitis synovial fluid. It appeared that ankylosing spondylitis blood was characterized by a TCR beta motif of roughly 8 highly homologous variants.

V shed 5 bases, J shed 5 bases, and the junction held 16 bases outside the gene matches. This CDR3 spans 17 amino acids. CDR1 and CDR2 (germline): DFQATT, SNEGSKA (reference sequence). Using quantitative 5'-RACE with molecular barcodes, the authors made TCR beta libraries. Via MiXCR, TCRdb re-called the 5' RACE reads, giving one row per CDR3 protein. This table holds some 120,000 distinct CDR3 sequences, roughly an eighth found once. This chain uses TRBV20-1 with TRBJ2-5; TRBD2 matches 11 bases. Sample: blood, either unsorted or a sorted T cell fraction (not recorded which). This receptor was taken from a female donor with ankylosing spondylitis or in good health (not recorded which). CDR3 in DNA: TGCAGTGCTGCGGGGCTAGCGGGGGGAGAGTGGCCTGAGACCCAGTACTTC. Amino acid sequence: CSAAGLAGGEWPETQYF.